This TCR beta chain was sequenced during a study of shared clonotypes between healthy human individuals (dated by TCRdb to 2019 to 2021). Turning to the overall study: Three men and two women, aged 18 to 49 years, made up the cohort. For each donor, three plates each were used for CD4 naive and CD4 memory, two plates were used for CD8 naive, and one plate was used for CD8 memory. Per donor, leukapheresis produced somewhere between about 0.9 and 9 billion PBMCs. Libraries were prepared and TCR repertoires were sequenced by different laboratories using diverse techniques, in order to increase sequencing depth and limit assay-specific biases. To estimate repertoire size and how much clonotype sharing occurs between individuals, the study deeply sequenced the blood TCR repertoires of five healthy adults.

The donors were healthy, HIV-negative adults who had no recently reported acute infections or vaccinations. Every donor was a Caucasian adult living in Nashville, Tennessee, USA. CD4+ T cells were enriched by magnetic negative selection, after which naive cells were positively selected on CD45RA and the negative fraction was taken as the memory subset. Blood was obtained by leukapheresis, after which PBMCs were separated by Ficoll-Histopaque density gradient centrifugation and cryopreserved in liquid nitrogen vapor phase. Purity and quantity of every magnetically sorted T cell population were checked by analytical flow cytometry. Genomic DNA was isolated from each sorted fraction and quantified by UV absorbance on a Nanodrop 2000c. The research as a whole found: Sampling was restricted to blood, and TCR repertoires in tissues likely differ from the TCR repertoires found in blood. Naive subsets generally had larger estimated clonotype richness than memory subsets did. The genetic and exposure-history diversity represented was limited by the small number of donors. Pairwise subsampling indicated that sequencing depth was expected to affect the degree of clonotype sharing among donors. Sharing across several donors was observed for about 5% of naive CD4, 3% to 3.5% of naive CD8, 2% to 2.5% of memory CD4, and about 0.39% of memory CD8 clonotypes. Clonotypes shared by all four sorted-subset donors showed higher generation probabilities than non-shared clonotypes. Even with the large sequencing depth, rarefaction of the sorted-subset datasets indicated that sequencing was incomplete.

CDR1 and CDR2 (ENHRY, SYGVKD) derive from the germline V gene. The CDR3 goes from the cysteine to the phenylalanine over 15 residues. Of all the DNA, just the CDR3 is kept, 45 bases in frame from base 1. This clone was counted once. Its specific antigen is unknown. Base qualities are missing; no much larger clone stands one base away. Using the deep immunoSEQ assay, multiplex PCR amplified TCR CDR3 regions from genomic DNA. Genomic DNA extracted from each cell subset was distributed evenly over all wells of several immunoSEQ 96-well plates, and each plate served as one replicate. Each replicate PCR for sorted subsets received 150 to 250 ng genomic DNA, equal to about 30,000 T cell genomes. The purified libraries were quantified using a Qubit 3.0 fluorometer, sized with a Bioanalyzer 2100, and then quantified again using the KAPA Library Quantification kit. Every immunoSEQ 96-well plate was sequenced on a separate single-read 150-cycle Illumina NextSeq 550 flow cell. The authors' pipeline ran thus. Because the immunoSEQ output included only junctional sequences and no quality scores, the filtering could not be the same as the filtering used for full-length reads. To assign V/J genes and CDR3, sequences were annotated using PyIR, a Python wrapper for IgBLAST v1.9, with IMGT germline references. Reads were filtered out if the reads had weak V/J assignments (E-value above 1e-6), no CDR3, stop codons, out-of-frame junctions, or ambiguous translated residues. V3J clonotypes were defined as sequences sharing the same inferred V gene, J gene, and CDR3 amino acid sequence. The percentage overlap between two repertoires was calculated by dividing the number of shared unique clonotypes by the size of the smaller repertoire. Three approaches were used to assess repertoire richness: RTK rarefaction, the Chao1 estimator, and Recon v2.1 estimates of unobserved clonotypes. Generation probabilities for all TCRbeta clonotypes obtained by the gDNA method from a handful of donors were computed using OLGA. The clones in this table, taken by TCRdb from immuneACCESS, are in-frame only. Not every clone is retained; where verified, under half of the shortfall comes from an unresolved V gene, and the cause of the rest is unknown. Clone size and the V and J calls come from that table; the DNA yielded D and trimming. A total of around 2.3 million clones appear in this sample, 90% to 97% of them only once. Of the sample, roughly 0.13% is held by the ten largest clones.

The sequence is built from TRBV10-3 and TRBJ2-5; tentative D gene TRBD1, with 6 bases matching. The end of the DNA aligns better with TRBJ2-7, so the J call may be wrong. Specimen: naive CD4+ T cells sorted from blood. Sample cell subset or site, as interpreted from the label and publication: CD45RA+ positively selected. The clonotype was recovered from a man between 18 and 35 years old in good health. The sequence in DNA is TGTGCCATCAGTGCCTCTGGGCAGGGGCCCTACGAGCAGTACTTC. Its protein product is CAISASGQGPYEQYF.